Sequencing of this T cell receptor (beta chain) was carried out in a study of blood T cell repertoires in COVID-19. Study-level background: Acute and convalescent COVID-19 samples came from the United States, Italy and Spain. T cells, B-cell-depleted T cells, or PBMCs supplied cDNA or gDNA.

The CDR3 has 15 amino acids. V lost 7 bases and J lost 0, with 15 bases in between. Germline CDR1 and CDR2: SEHNR and FQNEAQ (reference sequence). As originally analysed: From reference gene primer amplification, estimates of nucleated cell counts were derived. This table comes from immunoSEQ multiplex PCR, and its TCRdb copy is limited to in-frame clones, with some not included. The DNA gave D and trimming, while V, J and clone size come from that table. Altogether roughly 250,000 clones are present, around nine tenths being singletons, with the ten largest covering 2.1%. What was sequenced was peripheral blood. V is TRBV7-9 and J is TRBJ1-1; possibly TRBD1 for D (5 bases). The sequence derives from a woman aged 40 to 49 who had recovered from COVID-19. The CDR3 spells CASNLQVVVNTEAFF. The CDR3 nucleotides are TGTGCCAGCAACCTACAGGTAGTCGTGAACACTGAAGCTTTCTTT.